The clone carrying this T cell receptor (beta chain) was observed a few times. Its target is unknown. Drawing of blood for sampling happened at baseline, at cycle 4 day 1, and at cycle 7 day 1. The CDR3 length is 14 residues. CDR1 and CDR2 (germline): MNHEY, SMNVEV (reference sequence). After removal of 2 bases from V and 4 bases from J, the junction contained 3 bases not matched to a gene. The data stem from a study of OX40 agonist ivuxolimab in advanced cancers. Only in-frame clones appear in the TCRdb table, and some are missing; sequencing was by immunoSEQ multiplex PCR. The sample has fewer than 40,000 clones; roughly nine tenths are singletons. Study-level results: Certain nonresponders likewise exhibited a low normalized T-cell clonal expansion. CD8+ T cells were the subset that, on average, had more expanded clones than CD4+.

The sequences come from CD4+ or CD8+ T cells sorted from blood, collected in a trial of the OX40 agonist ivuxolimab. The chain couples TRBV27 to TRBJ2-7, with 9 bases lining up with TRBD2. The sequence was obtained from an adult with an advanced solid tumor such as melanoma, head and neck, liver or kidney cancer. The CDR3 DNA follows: TGTGCCAGCAGTTTAGCGGGAGGGGGGTACGAGCAGTACTTC. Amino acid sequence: CASSLAGGGYEQYF.